This T cell receptor beta chain was captured by sequencing in a study of blood T cell repertoires in COVID-19. The overall study: Samples came from the United States, Italy and Spain, spanning acute and convalescent COVID-19. PBMCs, B-cell-depleted T cells, or T cells were the source of the cDNA or gDNA that made up the material.

In the source study's methods: It was from reference gene primer amplification that nucleated cell counts were estimated. This table comes from immunoSEQ multiplex PCR, and its TCRdb copy is limited to in-frame clones, with some not included. V, J and clone size are taken as reported in that table, and D and trimming were inferred from the DNA itself. The table has 390,000 or so clones, 85% to 90% seen once; the top ten hold over 0.95%. The CDR3 loop spans 13 amino acids. Germline loops: CDR1 MNHNY, CDR2 SVGAGI (reference sequence). The J segment lost 6 bases and the V segment lost 7 bases, leaving 4 bases of the junction unmatched. Assignments of participants to cohorts depended upon their own reported clinical history.

Sequencing was done on a sample of PBMCs or T cells enriched from blood (not recorded which). The chain uses TRBV6-6 and TRBJ1-4; 8 bases are a match to TRBD1. The origin of this receptor is a young man who had recovered from COVID-19. The CDR3 loop is CASKRQGYEKLFF. In DNA, the CDR3 is TGTGCCAGCAAAAGACAGGGGTATGAAAAACTGTTTTTT.